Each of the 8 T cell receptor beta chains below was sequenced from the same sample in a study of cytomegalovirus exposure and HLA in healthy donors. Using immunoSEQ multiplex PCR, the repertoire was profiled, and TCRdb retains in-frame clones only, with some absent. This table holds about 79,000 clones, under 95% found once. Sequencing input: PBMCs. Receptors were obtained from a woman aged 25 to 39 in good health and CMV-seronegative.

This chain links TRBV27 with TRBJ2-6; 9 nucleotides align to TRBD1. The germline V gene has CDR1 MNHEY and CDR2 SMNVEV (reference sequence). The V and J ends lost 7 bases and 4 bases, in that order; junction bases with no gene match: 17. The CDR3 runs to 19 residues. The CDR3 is CASKDSPGQGSWGANVLTF. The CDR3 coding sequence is TGTGCCAGCAAGGACTCCCCGGGACAGGGCTCATGGGGGGCCAACGTCCTGACTTTC.

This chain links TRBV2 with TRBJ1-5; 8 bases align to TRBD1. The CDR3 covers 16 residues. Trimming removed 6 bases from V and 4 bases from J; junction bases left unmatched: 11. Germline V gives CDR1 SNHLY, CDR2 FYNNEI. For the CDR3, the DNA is TGTGCCAGCAGAAGCGGACAGGGCATAGCAAATCAGCCCCAGCATTTT. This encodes CASRSGQGIANQPQHF.

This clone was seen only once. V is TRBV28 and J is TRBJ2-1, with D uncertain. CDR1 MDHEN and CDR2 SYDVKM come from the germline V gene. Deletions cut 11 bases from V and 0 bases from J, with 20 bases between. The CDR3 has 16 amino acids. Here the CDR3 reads CAGSETGPSSYNEQFF. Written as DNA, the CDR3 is TGTGCCGGATCAGAAACGGGTCCGAGCTCCTACAATGAGCAGTTCTTC.

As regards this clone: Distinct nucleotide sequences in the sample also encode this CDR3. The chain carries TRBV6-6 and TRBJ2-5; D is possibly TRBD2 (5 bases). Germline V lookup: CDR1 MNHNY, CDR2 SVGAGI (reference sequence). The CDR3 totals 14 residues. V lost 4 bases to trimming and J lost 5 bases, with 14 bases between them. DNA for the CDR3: TGTGCCAGCAGTTTCGGGGTCCGTGGTGAGACCCAGTACTTC. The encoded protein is CASSFGVRGETQYF.

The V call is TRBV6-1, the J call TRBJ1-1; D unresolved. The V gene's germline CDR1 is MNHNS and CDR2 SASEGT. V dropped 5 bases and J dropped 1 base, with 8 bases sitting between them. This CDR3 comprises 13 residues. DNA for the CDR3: TGTGCCAGCAGTCTCCAACAGAACACTGAAGCTTTCTTT. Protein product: CASSLQQNTEAFF.

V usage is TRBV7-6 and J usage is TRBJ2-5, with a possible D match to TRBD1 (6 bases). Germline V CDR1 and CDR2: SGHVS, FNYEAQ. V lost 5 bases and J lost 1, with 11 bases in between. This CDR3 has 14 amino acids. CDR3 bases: TGTGCCAGCAGCCCAGGACAGCCCCAAGAGACCCAGTACTTC. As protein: CASSPGQPQETQYF.

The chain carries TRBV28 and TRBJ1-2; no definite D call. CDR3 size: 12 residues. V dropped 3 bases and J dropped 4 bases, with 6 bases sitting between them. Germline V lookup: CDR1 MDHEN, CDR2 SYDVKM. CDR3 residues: CASSLVSYGYTF. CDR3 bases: TGTGCCAGCAGTTTGGTGAGCTATGGCTACACCTTC.

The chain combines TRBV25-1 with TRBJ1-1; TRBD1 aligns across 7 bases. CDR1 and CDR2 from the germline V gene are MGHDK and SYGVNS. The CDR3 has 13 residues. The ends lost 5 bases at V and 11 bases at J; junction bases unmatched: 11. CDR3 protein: CASSPGTVSGAFF. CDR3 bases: TGTGCCAGCAGTCCCGGGACAGTTTCCGGGGCTTTCTTT.